This T cell receptor (beta chain) stems from a study of blood T cell repertoires in COVID-19. This clone appeared a single time. The method was immunoSEQ multiplex PCR; TCRdb's version includes in-frame clones alone and lacks a portion of them. There are about 200,000 clones in the sample; about 90% occur only once, and 1.9% lies in the top ten. Germline V gene lookup returns CDR1 SGHDT and CDR2 YYEEEE. V was pared by 0 bases and J by 4 bases, with 10 bases between. The CDR3 contains 15 residues. This sequence was found in a man in his forties with active or convalescent COVID-19. Sequencing input: peripheral blood. V gene TRBV5-6 combines with J gene TRBJ1-4; D remains ambiguous. CDR3 loop: CASSLAGFHNEKLFF. The DNA for the CDR3 is TGTGCCAGCAGCTTGGCGGGATTTCATAATGAAAAACTGTTTTTT.